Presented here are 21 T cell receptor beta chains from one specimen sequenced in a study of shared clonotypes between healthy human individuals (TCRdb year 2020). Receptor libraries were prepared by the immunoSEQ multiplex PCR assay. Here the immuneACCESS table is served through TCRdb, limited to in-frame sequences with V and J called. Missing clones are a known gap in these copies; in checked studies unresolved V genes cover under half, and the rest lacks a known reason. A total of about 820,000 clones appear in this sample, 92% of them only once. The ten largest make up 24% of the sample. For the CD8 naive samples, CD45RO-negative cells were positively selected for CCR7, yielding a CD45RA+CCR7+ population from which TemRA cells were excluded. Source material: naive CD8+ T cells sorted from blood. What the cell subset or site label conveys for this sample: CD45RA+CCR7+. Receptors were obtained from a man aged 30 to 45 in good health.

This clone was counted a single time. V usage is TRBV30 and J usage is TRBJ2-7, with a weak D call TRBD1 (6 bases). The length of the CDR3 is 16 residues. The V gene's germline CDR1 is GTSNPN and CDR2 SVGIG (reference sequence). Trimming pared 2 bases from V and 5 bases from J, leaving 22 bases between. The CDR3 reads CAWSFLGAGVKNEQYF. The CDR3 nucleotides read TGTGCCTGGAGTTTTCTAGGGGCAGGGGTTAAAAACGAGCAGTACTTC. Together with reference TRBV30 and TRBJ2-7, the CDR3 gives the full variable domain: SQTIHQWPATLVQPVGSPLSLECTVEGTSNPNLYWYRQAAGRGLQLLFYSVGIGQISSEVPQNLSASRPQDRQFILSSKKLLLSDSGFYLCAWSFLGAGVKNEQYFGPGTRLTVT.

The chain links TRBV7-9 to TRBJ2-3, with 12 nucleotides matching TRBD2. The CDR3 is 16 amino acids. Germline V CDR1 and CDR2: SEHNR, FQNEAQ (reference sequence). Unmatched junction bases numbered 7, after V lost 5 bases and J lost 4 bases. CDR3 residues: CASSTTSGRRADTQYF. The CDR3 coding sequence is TGTGCCAGCAGCACCACTAGCGGGAGGAGGGCAGATACGCAGTATTTT.

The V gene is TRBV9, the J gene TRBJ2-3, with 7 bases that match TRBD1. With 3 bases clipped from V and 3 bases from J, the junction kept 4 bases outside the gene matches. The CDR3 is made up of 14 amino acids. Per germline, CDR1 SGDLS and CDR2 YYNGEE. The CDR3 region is CASSADRTTDTQYF. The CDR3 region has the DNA TGTGCCAGCAGCGCGGACAGGACTACAGATACGCAGTATTTT.

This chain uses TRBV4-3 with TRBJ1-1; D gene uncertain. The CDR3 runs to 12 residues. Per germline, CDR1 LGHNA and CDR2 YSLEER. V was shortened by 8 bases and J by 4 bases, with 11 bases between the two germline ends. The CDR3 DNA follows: TGCGCCAGCTTCCCTCTAAGCACTGAAGCTTTCTTT. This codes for CASFPLSTEAFF.

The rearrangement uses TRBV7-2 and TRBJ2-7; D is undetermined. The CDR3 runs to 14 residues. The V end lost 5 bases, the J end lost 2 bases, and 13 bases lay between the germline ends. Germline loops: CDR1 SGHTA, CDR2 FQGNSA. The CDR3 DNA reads TGTGCCAGCAGCCTCCCCGGTTCCACCTACGAGCAGTACTTC. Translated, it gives CASSLPGSTYEQYF.

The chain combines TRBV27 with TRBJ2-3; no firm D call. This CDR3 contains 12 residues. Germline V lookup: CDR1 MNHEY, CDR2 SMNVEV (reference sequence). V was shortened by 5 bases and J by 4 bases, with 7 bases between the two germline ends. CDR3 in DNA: TGTGCCAGCAGTGGGGAAGCAGATACGCAGTATTTT. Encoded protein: CASSGEADTQYF.

For the CDR3, the DNA is TGTGCCAGCAGCCCGGGACTAGCGGGAGGGCCGGGGACCTACGAGCAGTACTTC. Its translation: CASSPGLAGGPGTYEQYF. The chain employs TRBV7-6 and TRBJ2-7; 16 nucleotides line up with TRBD2. CDR3 size: 18 residues. Trimming removed 5 bases from V and 2 bases from J; junction bases left unmatched: 9. Germline CDR1 and CDR2: SGHVS and FNYEAQ. Full variable domain (outside the CDR3, taken from reference TRBV7-6 and TRBJ2-7): GAGVSQSPRYKVTKRGQDVALRCDPISGHVSLYWYRQALGQGPEFLTYFNYEAQQDKSGLPNDRFSAERPEGSISTLTIQRTEQRDSAMYRCASSPGLAGGPGTYEQYFGPGTRLTVT.

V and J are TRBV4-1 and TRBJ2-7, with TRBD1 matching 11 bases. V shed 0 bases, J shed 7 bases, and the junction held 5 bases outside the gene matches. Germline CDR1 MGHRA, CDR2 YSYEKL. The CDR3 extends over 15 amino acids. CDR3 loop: CASSQDRTGGGEQYF. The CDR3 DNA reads TGCGCCAGCAGCCAAGATAGGACAGGGGGCGGAGAGCAGTACTTC.

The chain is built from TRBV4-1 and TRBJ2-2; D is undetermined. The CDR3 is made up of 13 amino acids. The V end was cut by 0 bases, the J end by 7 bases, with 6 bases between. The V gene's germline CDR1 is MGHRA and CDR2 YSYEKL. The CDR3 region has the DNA TGCGCCAGCAGCCAAGATCTCAGCGGGGAGCTGTTTTTT. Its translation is CASSQDLSGELFF.

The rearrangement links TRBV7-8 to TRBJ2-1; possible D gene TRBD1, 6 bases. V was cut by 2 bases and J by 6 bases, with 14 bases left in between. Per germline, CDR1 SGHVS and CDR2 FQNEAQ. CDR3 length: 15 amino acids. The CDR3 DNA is TGTGCCAGCAGCTTAAGGGGGTCAGCAAGCAATGAGCAGTTCTTC. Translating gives CASSLRGSASNEQFF.

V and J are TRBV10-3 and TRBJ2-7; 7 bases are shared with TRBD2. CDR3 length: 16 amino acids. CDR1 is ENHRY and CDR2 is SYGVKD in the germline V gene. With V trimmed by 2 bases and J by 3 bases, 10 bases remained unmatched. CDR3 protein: CAISEGRERPDYEQYF. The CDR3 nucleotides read TGTGCCATCAGTGAGGGGCGGGAGCGCCCAGACTACGAGCAGTACTTC.

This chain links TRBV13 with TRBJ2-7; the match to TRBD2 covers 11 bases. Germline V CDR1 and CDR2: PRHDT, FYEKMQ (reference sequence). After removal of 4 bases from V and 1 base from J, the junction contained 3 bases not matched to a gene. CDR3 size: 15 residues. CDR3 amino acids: CASSWGTSGSYEQYF. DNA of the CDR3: TGTGCCAGCAGCTGGGGGACTAGCGGTTCCTACGAGCAGTACTTC.

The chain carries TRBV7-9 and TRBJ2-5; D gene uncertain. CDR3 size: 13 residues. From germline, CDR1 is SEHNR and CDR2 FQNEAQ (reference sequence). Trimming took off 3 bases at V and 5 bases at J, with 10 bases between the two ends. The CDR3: CASSFSLSETQYF. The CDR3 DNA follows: TGTGCCAGCAGCTTTAGCCTATCGGAGACCCAGTACTTC. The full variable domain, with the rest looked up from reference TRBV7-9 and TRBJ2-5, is DTGVSQNPRHKITKRGQNVTFRCDPISEHNRLYWYRQTLGQGPEFLTYFQNEAQLEKSRLLSDRFSAERPKGSFSTLEIQRTEQGDSAMYLCASSFSLSETQYFGPGTRLLVL.

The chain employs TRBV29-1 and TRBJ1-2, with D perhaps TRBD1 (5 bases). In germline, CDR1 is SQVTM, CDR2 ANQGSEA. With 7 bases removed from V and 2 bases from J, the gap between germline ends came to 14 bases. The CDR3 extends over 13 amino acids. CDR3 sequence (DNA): TGCAGCGACCTGGTGGACACGAACTATGGCTACACCTTC. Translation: CSDLVDTNYGYTF.

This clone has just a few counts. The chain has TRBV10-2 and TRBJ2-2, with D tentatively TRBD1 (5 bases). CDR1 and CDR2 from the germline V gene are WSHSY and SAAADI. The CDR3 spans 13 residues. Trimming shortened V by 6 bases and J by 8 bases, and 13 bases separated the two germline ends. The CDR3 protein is CASRTATLGELFF. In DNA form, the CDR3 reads TGCGCCAGCAGGACAGCTACTCTAGGGGAGCTGTTTTTT.

CDR3 amino acids: CASRWGRQIHYEQYF. Here the CDR3 DNA reads TGTGCCAGCAGGTGGGGACGCCAGATACACTACGAGCAGTACTTC. The chain employs TRBV2 and TRBJ2-7, with D perhaps matching TRBD1 or TRBD2 (5 bases each). The CDR3 spans 15 residues. Trimming took off 6 bases at V and 3 bases at J, with 18 bases between the two ends. The germline V gene has CDR1 SNHLY and CDR2 FYNNEI.

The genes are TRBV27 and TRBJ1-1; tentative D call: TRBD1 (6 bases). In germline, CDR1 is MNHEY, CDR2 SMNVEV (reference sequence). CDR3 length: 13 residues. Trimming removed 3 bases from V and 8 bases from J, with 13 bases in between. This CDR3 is CASSFRGAMEAFF. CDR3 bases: TGTGCCAGCAGTTTTCGGGGGGCCATGGAAGCTTTCTTT.

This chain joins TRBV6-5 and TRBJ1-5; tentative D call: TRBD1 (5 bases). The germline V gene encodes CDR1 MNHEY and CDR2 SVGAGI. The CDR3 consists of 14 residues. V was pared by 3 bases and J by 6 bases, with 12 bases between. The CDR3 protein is CASSYRSGFQPQHF. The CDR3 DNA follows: TGTGCCAGCAGTTATCGCTCAGGGTTTCAGCCCCAGCATTTT.

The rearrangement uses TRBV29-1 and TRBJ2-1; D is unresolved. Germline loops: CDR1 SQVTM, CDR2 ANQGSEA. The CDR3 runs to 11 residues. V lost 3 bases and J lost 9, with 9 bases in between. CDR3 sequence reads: CSVDYAPEQFF. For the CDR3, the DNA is TGCAGCGTTGATTACGCGCCTGAGCAGTTCTTC.

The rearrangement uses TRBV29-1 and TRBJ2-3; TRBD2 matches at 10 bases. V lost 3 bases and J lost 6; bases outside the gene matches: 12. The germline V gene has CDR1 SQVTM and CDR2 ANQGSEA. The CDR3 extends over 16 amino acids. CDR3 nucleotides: TGCAGCGTTGAGGTAGCGGGAGGTGAGACTTTTGATACGCAGTATTTT. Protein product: CSVEVAGGETFDTQYF.

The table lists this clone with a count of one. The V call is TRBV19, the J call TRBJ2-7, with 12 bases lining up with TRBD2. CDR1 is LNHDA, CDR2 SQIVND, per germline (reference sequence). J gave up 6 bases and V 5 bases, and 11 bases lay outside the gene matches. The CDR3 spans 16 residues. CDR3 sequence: CASSPWTSGVGVEQYF. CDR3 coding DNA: TGTGCCAGTAGTCCCTGGACTAGCGGGGTGGGCGTCGAGCAGTACTTC.